Detailed here is one T cell receptor beta chain. These data are taken from a study of T cell responses to AZD1222 COVID-19 vaccine. There are 14 residues in the CDR3. The germline CDR1 and CDR2 sequences are SGHRS and YFSETQ. V shed 0 bases and J shed 3 bases, with 10 bases lying between them. The repertoire was sequenced with immunoSEQ multiplex PCR; TCRdb's copy has only in-frame clones and lacks some. The profile shows some 130,000 clones, 90% to 95% of them singletons. This chain uses TRBV5-1 with TRBJ2-7, with a tentative D call TRBD1 (6 bases). The source of this sequence is an adult in good health. The sample here was peripheral blood, taken on day 0 of AZD1222 vaccination. This CDR3 is CASSLGQDNYEQYF. The CDR3 bases are TGCGCCAGCAGCTTGGGACAGGACAACTACGAGCAGTACTTC.